This T cell receptor (beta chain) was obtained from a study of blood T cell repertoires in COVID-19. Overall study context: Sites across the United States, Italy and Spain contributed samples from acute and convalescent COVID-19. T cells, B-cell-depleted T cells, or PBMCs provided the cDNA or gDNA that served as material.

Source study methods: Estimates of nucleated cell counts were drawn from the amplification of reference gene primers. Sequencing used immunoSEQ multiplex PCR; TCRdb keeps in-frame clones, though not all of them. V and J calls and clone size follow that table, whereas D and trimming were derived from the DNA. The data hold about 30,000 clones, with 75% to 85% observed a single time. Trimming cost V 2 bases and J 4 bases, with 14 bases left between them. Per the germline V gene, CDR1 is KGHSH and CDR2 is LQKENI. The CDR3 extends over 15 amino acids. Input material: peripheral blood. This chain connects TRBV18 to TRBJ1-2, with TRBD1 as a possible D gene (6 bases). This clonotype was obtained from an elderly man with active COVID-19. As DNA, the CDR3 is TGTGCCAGCTCACCAGGGACAACCGGTGGCTATGGCTACACCTTC. It is translated as CASSPGTTGGYGYTF.